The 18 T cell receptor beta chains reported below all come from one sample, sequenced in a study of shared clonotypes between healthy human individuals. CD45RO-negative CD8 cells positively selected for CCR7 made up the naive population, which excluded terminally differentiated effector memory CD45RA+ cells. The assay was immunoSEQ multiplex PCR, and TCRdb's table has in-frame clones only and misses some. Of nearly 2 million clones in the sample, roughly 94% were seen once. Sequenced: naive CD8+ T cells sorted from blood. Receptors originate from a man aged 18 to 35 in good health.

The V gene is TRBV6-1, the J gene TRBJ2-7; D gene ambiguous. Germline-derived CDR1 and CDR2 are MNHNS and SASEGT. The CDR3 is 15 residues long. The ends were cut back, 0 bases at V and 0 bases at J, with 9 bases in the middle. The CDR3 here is CASSEAGSSSYEQYF. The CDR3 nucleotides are TGTGCCAGCAGTGAAGCAGGGTCGAGCTCCTACGAGCAGTACTTC.

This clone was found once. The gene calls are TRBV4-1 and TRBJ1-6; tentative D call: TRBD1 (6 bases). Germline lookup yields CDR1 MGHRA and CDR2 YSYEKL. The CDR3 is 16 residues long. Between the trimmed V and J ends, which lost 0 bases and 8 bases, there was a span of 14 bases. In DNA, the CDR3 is TGCGCCAGCAGCCAAGAGGAAGGGGGATTGGATTCACCCCTCCACTTT. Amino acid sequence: CASSQEEGGLDSPLHF.

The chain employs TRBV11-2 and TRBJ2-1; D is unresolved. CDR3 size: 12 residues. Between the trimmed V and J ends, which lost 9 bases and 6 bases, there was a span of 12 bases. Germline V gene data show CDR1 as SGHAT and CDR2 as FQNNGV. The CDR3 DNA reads TGTGCCAGTCCCCTTGGCCCCAATGAGCAGTTCTTC. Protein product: CASPLGPNEQFF.

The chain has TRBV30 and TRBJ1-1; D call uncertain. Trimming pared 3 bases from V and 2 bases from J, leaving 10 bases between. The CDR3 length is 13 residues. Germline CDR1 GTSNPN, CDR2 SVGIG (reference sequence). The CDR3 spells CAWRVGANTEAFF. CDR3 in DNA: TGTGCCTGGAGGGTAGGAGCCAACACTGAAGCTTTCTTT.

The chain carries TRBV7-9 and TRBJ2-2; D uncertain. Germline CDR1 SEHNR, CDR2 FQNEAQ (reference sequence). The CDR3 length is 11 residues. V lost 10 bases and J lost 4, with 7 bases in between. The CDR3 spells CAIRGTGELFF. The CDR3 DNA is TGTGCCATACGAGGCACCGGGGAGCTGTTTTTT. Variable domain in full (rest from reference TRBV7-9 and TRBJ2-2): DTGVSQNPRHKITKRGQNVTFRCDPISEHNRLYWYRQTLGQGPEFLTYFQNEAQLEKSRLLSDRFSAERPKGSFSTLEIQRTEQGDSAMYLCAIRGTGELFFGEGSRLTVL.

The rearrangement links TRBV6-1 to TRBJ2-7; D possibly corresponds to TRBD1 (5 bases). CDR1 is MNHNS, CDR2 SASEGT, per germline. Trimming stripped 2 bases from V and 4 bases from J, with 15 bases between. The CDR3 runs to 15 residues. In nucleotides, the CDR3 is TGTGCCAGCAGTGAACGTATGTTCAGGGCTTACGAGCAGTACTTC. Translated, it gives CASSERMFRAYEQYF.

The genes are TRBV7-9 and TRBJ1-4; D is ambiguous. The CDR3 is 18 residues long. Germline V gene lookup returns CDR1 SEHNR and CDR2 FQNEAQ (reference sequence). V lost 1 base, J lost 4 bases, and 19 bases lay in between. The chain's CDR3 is CASSLDLASALFNEKLFF. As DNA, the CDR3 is TGTGCCAGCAGCTTAGATTTGGCGTCGGCACTATTTAATGAAAAACTGTTTTTT.

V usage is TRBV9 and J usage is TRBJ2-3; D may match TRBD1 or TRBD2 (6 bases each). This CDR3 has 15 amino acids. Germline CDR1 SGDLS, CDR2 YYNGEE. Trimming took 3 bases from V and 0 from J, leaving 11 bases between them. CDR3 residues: CASSDRGQSTDTQYF. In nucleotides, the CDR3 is TGTGCCAGCAGCGACCGGGGGCAGAGCACAGATACGCAGTATTTT.

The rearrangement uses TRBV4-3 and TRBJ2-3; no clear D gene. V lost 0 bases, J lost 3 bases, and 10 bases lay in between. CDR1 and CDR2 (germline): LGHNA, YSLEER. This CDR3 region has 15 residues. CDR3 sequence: CASSQDRALTDTQYF. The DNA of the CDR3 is TGCGCCAGCAGCCAAGATCGCGCTTTGACAGATACGCAGTATTTT.

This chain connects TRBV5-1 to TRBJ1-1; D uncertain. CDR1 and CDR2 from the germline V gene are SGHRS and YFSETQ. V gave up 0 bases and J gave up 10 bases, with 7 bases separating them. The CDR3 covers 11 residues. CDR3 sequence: CASSLAGTAFF. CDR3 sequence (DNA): TGCGCCAGCAGCTTGGCCGGAACAGCTTTCTTT.

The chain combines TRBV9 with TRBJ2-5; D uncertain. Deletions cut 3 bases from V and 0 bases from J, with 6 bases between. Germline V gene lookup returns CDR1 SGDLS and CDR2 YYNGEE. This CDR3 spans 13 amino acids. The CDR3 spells CASSGVDQETQYF. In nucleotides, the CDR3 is TGTGCCAGCAGCGGGGTGGACCAAGAGACCCAGTACTTC.

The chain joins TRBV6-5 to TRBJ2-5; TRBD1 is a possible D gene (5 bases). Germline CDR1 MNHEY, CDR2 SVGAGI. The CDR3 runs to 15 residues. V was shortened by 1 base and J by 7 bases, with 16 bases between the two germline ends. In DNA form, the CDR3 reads TGTGCCAGCAGTTACTACAGGCAGCAGGAAGGGACCCAGTACTTC. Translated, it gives CASSYYRQQEGTQYF.

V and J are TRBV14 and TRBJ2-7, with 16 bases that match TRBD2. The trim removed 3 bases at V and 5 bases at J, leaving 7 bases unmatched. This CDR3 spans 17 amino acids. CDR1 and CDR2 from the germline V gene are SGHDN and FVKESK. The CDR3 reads CASSQGLAGGPGDEQYF. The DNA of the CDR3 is TGTGCCAGCAGCCAGGGACTAGCGGGAGGGCCCGGGGACGAGCAGTACTTC. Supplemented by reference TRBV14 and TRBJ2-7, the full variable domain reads EAGVTQFPSHSVIEKGQTVTLRCDPISGHDNLYWYRRVMGKEIKFLLHFVKESKQDESGMPNNRFLAERTGGTYSTLKVQPAELEDSGVYFCASSQGLAGGPGDEQYFGPGTRLTVT.

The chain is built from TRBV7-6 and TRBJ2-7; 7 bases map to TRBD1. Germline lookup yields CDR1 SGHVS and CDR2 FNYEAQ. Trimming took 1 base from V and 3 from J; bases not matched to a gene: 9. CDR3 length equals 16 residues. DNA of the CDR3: TGTGCCAGCAGCTTAGAACCCTGGGACAGTGGCTACGAGCAGTACTTC. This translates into CASSLEPWDSGYEQYF.

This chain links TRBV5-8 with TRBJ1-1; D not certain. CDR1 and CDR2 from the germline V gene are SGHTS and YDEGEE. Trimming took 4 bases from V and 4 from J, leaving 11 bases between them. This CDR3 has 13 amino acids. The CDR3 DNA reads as TGTGCCAGCAGCCCGACTTATTTCACTGAAGCTTTCTTT. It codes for CASSPTYFTEAFF.

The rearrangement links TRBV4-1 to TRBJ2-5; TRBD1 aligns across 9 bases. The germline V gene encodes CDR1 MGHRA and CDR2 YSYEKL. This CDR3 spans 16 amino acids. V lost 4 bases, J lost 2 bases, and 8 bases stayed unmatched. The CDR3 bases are TGCGCCAGCAGCCCCAGGACAGGGGACTCACAAGAGACCCAGTACTTC. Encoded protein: CASSPRTGDSQETQYF.

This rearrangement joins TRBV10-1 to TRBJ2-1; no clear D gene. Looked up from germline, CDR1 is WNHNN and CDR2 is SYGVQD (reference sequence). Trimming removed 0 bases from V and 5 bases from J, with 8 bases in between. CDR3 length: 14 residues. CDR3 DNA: TGCGCCAGCAGTGAGTCAGGTGCAAACAATGAGCAGTTCTTC. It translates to CASSESGANNEQFF.

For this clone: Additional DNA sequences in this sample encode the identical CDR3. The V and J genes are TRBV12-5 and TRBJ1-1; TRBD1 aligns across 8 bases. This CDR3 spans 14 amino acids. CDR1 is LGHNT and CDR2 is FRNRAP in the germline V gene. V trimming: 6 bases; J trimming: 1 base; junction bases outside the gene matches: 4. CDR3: CASGPGTGNTEAFF. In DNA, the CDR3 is TGTGCTAGTGGACCTGGGACAGGGAACACTGAAGCTTTCTTT. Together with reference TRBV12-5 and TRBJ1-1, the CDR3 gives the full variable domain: DARVTQTPRHKVTEMGQEVTMRCQPILGHNTVFWYRQTMMQGLELLAYFRNRAPLDDSGMPKDRFSAEMPDATLATLKIQPSEPRDSAVYFCASGPGTGNTEAFFGQGTRLTVV.